The 4 T cell receptor beta chains below were found in one sample sequenced in a study of response to subunit inactivated influenza vaccine. TCRdb itself ran the RT-PCR reads through MiXCR, one entry per CDR3 protein. The sample yields around 500,000 distinct CDR3 sequences, around 9.9% seen once. This sample comprised PBMCs from blood, obtained more than 35 days after vaccination. The receptors were sampled from a man between 50 and 59 years old who received an inactivated influenza vaccine.

In this sample, this clonotype turned up a few times. V gene TRBV7-2 combines with J gene TRBJ2-1; the match to TRBD2 covers 14 bases. There are 15 residues in the CDR3. From germline, CDR1 is SGHTA and CDR2 FQGNSA. After removal of 5 bases from V and 12 bases from J, the junction contained 9 bases not matched to a gene. The CDR3 protein is CASSPRLAGGPGQFF. The CDR3 DNA is TGTGCCAGCAGCCCTCGACTAGCGGGAGGGCCGGGGCAGTTCTTC.

This clonotype was counted only a few times. This chain uses TRBV2 with TRBJ2-7; TRBD1 aligns across 10 bases. Germline assignment: CDR1 SNHLY and CDR2 FYNNEI. The CDR3 is 15 amino acids. V lost 6 bases, J lost 2 bases, and 7 bases stayed unmatched. The DNA for the CDR3 is TGTGCCAGCAGATCTCCGGGACAGGGGACCTACGAGCAGTACTTC. It yields the protein CASRSPGQGTYEQYF.

The sample holds a few counts of this clonotype. The chain is built from TRBV5-1 and TRBJ2-1; D possibly corresponds to TRBD2 (7 bases). CDR1 is SGHRS and CDR2 is YFSETQ in the germline V gene. The V end lost 0 bases, the J end lost 4 bases, and 11 bases lay between the germline ends. The CDR3 has 15 amino acids. The CDR3 bases are TGCGCCAGCAGCTTGGAAGGGGGGGGGTACAATGAGCAGTTCTTC. Translation: CASSLEGGGYNEQFF. Together with reference TRBV5-1 and TRBJ2-1, the CDR3 gives the full variable domain: KAGVTQTPRYLIKTRGQQVTLSCSPISGHRSVSWYQQTPGQGLQFLFEYFSETQRNKGNFPGRFSGRQFSNSRSEMNVSTLELGDSALYLCASSLEGGGYNEQFFGPGTRLTVL.

The V call is TRBV20-1, the J call TRBJ1-1; 8 nucleotides line up with TRBD1. This CDR3 is built from 16 residues. CDR1 and CDR2 from the germline V gene are DFQATT and SNEGSKA (reference sequence). The ends lost 0 bases at V and 6 bases at J; junction bases unmatched: 12. This CDR3 reads CSARDIIGQGHAEAFF. CDR3 DNA sequence: TGCAGTGCTAGAGATATTATCGGACAGGGACATGCTGAAGCTTTCTTT.